These 31 T cell receptor beta chains were sequenced from one sample in a study of cytomegalovirus exposure and HLA in healthy donors. In the PCR, 60 Vbeta and 13 Jbeta primers were used. Using immunoSEQ multiplex PCR, the repertoire was profiled, and TCRdb retains in-frame clones only, with some absent. Here the sample spans roughly 120,000 clones, approximately 85% being singletons. Input material: PBMCs. The receptors originated from a male donor in good health and CMV-seropositive.

The genes are TRBV9 and TRBJ2-2; perhaps TRBD2 as D (5 bases). Trimming removed 0 bases from V and 4 bases from J, with 10 bases in between. CDR1 is SGDLS and CDR2 is YYNGEE in the germline V gene. The CDR3 length is 15 residues. The CDR3 DNA reads as TGTGCCAGCAGCGTAGGGGGAGCAACCACCGGGGAGCTGTTTTTT. Its protein is CASSVGGATTGELFF.

The chain's CDR3 is CASSPGTVYSNQPQHF. The DNA for the CDR3 is TGTGCCAGCTCACCAGGGACAGTGTATAGCAATCAGCCCCAGCATTTT. The V gene is TRBV18, the J gene TRBJ1-5; 7 nucleotides line up with TRBD1. The V gene end was trimmed by 2 bases and the J gene end by 0 bases; junction bases not matched to a gene: 4. The CDR3 totals 16 residues. Germline lookup yields CDR1 KGHSH and CDR2 LQKENI.

The gene calls are TRBV6-1 and TRBJ2-7; perhaps TRBD1 as D (5 bases). Between the trimmed V and J ends, which lost 6 bases and 3 bases, there was a span of 15 bases. This CDR3 is 14 amino acids long. Germline V gene lookup returns CDR1 MNHNS and CDR2 SASEGT. CDR3 sequence reads: CASRNRPSLYEQYF. The CDR3 bases are TGTGCCAGCAGAAACAGGCCTTCCCTCTACGAGCAGTACTTC.

The CDR3 region is CASSQDPQGGGAEGYTF. The CDR3 region has the DNA TGCGCCAGCAGCCAAGACCCCCAAGGAGGGGGCGCGGAAGGCTACACCTTC. The gene calls are TRBV4-3 and TRBJ1-2; 7 bases match TRBD1. The V gene's germline CDR1 is LGHNA and CDR2 YSLEER. The CDR3 has 17 residues. V lost 0 bases to trimming and J lost 8 bases; unmatched junction nucleotides: 15.

The chain has TRBV28 and TRBJ2-1, with D maybe TRBD1 (6 bases). Deletions cut 4 bases from V and 5 bases from J, with 12 bases between. The germline V gene encodes CDR1 MDHEN and CDR2 SYDVKM. This CDR3 has 14 amino acids. Written as DNA, the CDR3 is TGTGCCAGCAGTTCGCCCTACAGGGACAATGAGCAGTTCTTC. Translating gives CASSSPYRDNEQFF.

The chain carries TRBV28 and TRBJ2-3; TRBD2 might be the D (5 bases). The length of the CDR3 is 17 residues. V lost 5 bases to trimming and J lost 2 bases, with 20 bases between them. From germline, CDR1 is MDHEN and CDR2 SYDVKM. The CDR3 sequence: CASSTGLLFPHTDTQYF. The CDR3 coding sequence is TGTGCCAGCAGTACTGGACTGCTTTTTCCCCACACAGATACGCAGTATTTT. The full variable domain, completed using reference TRBV28 and TRBJ2-3, is DVKVTQSSRYLVKRTGEKVFLECVQDMDHENMFWYRQDPGLGLRLIYFSYDVKMKEKGDIPEGYSVSREKKERFSLILESASTNQTSMYLCASSTGLLFPHTDTQYFGPGTRLTVL.

The chain is built from TRBV6-5 and TRBJ1-1, with 11 nucleotides matching TRBD1. Germline V CDR1 and CDR2: MNHEY, SVGAGI. Trimming at V came to 6 bases and at J to 4 bases, leaving 4 bases not matched to a gene. This CDR3 has 14 amino acids. CDR3 sequence reads: CASRLGTGGTEAFF. CDR3 in DNA: TGTGCCAGCAGACTAGGGACAGGGGGCACTGAAGCTTTCTTT.

This chain links TRBV9 with TRBJ2-3, with D possibly TRBD2 on 5 matching bases. The CDR3 is made up of 16 amino acids. Looked up from germline, CDR1 is SGDLS and CDR2 is YYNGEE. V was cut by 0 bases and J by 0 bases, with 11 bases left in between. CDR3 sequence (DNA): TGTGCCAGCAGCGTAGGTGTTAGGACTAGCACAGATACGCAGTATTTT. Translation gives CASSVGVRTSTDTQYF. Drawing the rest from reference TRBV9 and TRBJ2-3, the complete variable domain is DSGVTQTPKHLITATGQRVTLRCSPRSGDLSVYWYQQSLDQGLQFLIQYYNGEERAKGNILERFSAQQFPDLHSELNLSSLELGDSALYFCASSVGVRTSTDTQYFGPGTRLTVL.

This clone was seen once. J is TRBJ2-3 and V is TRBV28; no firm D call. Germline CDR1 and CDR2: MDHEN and SYDVKM. The V end lost 10 bases, the J end lost 4 bases, and 12 bases lay between the germline ends. CDR3 size: 12 residues. The CDR3 nucleotides are TGTGCCACCGCCCGGAGTCCAGATACGCAGTATTTT. It codes for CATARSPDTQYF.

The genes are TRBV2 and TRBJ1-2; 9 bases match TRBD1. Germline CDR1 is SNHLY and CDR2 is FYNNEI. Trimming took 6 bases from V and 4 from J; bases not matched to a gene: 15. The CDR3 covers 17 residues. In DNA form, the CDR3 reads TGTGCCAGCAGGGGAGGGGTTACCGGGACAGGGATCTATGGCTACACCTTC. The encoded protein is CASRGGVTGTGIYGYTF. The full variable domain, its missing parts supplied by reference TRBV2 and TRBJ1-2, is EPEVTQTPSHQVTQMGQEVILRCVPISNHLYFYWYRQILGQKVEFLVSFYNNEISEKSEIFDDQFSVERPDGSNFTLKIRSTKLEDSAMYFCASRGGVTGTGIYGYTFGSGTRLTVV.

The chain employs TRBV11-2 and TRBJ1-2, with D perhaps TRBD1 (5 bases). CDR3 length: 15 amino acids. The V end was cut by 5 bases, the J end by 1 base, with 14 bases between. CDR1 and CDR2 from the germline V gene are SGHAT and FQNNGV. The CDR3 reads CASSPQGPFNYGYTF. CDR3 coding DNA: TGTGCCAGCAGCCCCCAGGGCCCATTTAACTATGGCTACACCTTC.

The V gene is TRBV7-2, the J gene TRBJ2-7, with D possibly TRBD2 on 5 matching bases. Germline V gene sequence: CDR1 SGHTA, CDR2 FQGNSA. Trimming cost V 5 bases and J 4 bases, with 18 bases left between them. The CDR3 runs 15 residues. The DNA for the CDR3 is TGTGCCAGCAGCCCACCCCCATCCGGAGGTTACGAGCAGTACTTC. Its translation: CASSPPPSGGYEQYF.

The chain couples TRBV19 to TRBJ2-7; 8 bases line up with TRBD1. The J segment lost 3 bases and the V segment lost 7 bases, leaving 8 bases of the junction unmatched. Germline CDR1 is LNHDA and CDR2 is SQIVND (reference sequence). The CDR3 contains 14 residues. CDR3 protein: CASTHRDRRYEQYF. The CDR3 region has the DNA TGTGCCAGTACTCACCGGGACAGGCGCTACGAGCAGTACTTC.

In its sample, this clone was seen a few times. The sample holds other DNA sequences that translate to the same CDR3. The CDR3 nucleotides read TGCGCCAGCAGCTTGGCCTCAGGGGACTATGAAGCTTTCTTT. The encoded protein is CASSLASGDYEAFF. The chain employs TRBV5-1 and TRBJ1-1, with D perhaps matching TRBD1 (6 bases). CDR1 is SGHRS and CDR2 is YFSETQ in the germline V gene. The CDR3 length is 14 residues. V was pared by 0 bases and J by 7 bases, with 13 bases between. Variable domain in full (rest from reference TRBV5-1 and TRBJ1-1): KAGVTQTPRYLIKTRGQQVTLSCSPISGHRSVSWYQQTPGQGLQFLFEYFSETQRNKGNFPGRFSGRQFSNSRSEMNVSTLELGDSALYLCASSLASGDYEAFFGQGTRLTVV.

The chain combines TRBV7-9 with TRBJ2-5; TRBD1 aligns across 9 bases. The CDR3 covers 14 residues. CDR1 is SEHNR and CDR2 is FQNEAQ in the germline V gene (reference sequence). With V trimmed by 3 bases and J by 6 bases, 5 bases remained unmatched. The CDR3 protein is CASSLGQGEKTQYF. The CDR3 DNA is TGTGCCAGCAGCTTGGGACAGGGAGAGAAGACCCAGTACTTC.

This clone has only one observation. This CDR3 is CASSGGTNTDTQYF. The CDR3 nucleotides read TGTGCCAGTAGCGGGGGGACTAACACAGATACGCAGTATTTT. This chain links TRBV19 with TRBJ2-3, with TRBD2 identical over 7 bases. With V trimmed by 6 bases and J by 2 bases, 5 bases remained unmatched. The CDR3 spans 14 residues. Germline V gives CDR1 LNHDA, CDR2 SQIVND (reference sequence).

The chain carries TRBV9 and TRBJ2-1, with TRBD2 identical over 11 bases. This CDR3 spans 15 amino acids. Germline trimming cut 0 bases from V and 9 bases from J; bases unmatched to any gene: 5. Germline assignment: CDR1 SGDLS and CDR2 YYNGEE. DNA for the CDR3: TGTGCCAGCAGCGTAGGGACAGGGACTAGCGGTGAGCAGTTCTTC. Encoded protein: CASSVGTGTSGEQFF. Filled out from reference TRBV9 and TRBJ2-1, the complete variable domain reads DSGVTQTPKHLITATGQRVTLRCSPRSGDLSVYWYQQSLDQGLQFLIQYYNGEERAKGNILERFSAQQFPDLHSELNLSSLELGDSALYFCASSVGTGTSGEQFFGPGTRLTVL.

The CDR3 spells CATSPRTGGGLDTQYF. The CDR3 nucleotides are TGTGCCACCAGCCCCCGGACAGGGGGTGGGTTGGATACGCAGTATTTT. The gene calls are TRBV15 and TRBJ2-3; 10 bases are shared with TRBD1. V lost 5 bases and J lost 6; bases outside the gene matches: 11. Germline loops: CDR1 LNHNV, CDR2 YYDKDF (reference sequence). This CDR3 region has 16 residues.

V and J are TRBV28 and TRBJ2-7, with D possibly TRBD1 on 6 matching bases. Trimming stripped 5 bases from V and 4 bases from J, with 18 bases between. This CDR3 region has 15 residues. Germline loops: CDR1 MDHEN, CDR2 SYDVKM. The DNA for the CDR3 is TGTGCCAGCAGTATAACAGGGCTTTCATCATACGAGCAGTACTTC. Encoded protein: CASSITGLSSYEQYF.

V gene TRBV5-4 combines with J gene TRBJ2-7, with D maybe TRBD1 (5 bases). V shed 5 bases and J shed 4 bases, with 13 bases lying between them. Germline loops: CDR1 SGHNT, CDR2 YYREEE (reference sequence). The CDR3 is made up of 13 amino acids. In DNA, the CDR3 is TGTGCCAGCAGGACATTAGGGGTTTACGAGCAGTACTTC. Amino acid sequence: CASRTLGVYEQYF.

The gene calls are TRBV6-4 and TRBJ2-1, with TRBD1 matching 11 bases. Unmatched junction bases numbered 12, after V lost 6 bases and J lost 2 bases. This CDR3 has 18 amino acids. CDR1 MRHNA and CDR2 SNTAGT come from the germline V gene. The CDR3 region is CASSLRDRGEGTYNEQFF. The CDR3 DNA sequence: TGTGCCAGCAGCCTTAGGGACAGGGGGGAAGGTACCTACAATGAGCAGTTCTTC.

The chain links TRBV13 to TRBJ1-2; TRBD1 agrees at 7 bases. The CDR3 runs 13 residues. V shed 3 bases and J 8 bases; nucleotides not matched to a gene: 6. Germline lookup yields CDR1 PRHDT and CDR2 FYEKMQ (reference sequence). The CDR3 nucleotides are TGTGCCAGCAGCTTGACAGGGATAAGGGGCTACACCTTC. It translates to CASSLTGIRGYTF.

The rearrangement links TRBV7-9 to TRBJ2-5; 8 nucleotides line up with TRBD1. Germline loops: CDR1 SEHNR, CDR2 FQNEAQ (reference sequence). V lost 5 bases, J lost 0 bases, and 14 bases stayed unmatched. The CDR3 contains 18 residues. The CDR3 DNA reads TGTGCCAGCAGCGATAACAGGGGGAGCTATGCTCACCAAGAGACCCAGTACTTC. As protein: CASSDNRGSYAHQETQYF. Full variable domain (remainder filled in from reference TRBV7-9 and TRBJ2-5): DTGVSQNPRHKITKRGQNVTFRCDPISEHNRLYWYRQTLGQGPEFLTYFQNEAQLEKSRLLSDRFSAERPKGSFSTLEIQRTEQGDSAMYLCASSDNRGSYAHQETQYFGPGTRLLVL.

The chain carries TRBV28 and TRBJ1-5; unclear D gene. Trimming shortened V by 7 bases and J by 7 bases, and 14 bases separated the two germline ends. Looked up from germline, CDR1 is MDHEN and CDR2 is SYDVKM. This CDR3 is 13 amino acids long. CDR3 sequence reads: CASISSGRQPQHF. The DNA for the CDR3 is TGTGCCAGCATCTCCTCCGGGAGGCAGCCCCAGCATTTT. The full variable domain, its missing parts supplied by reference TRBV28 and TRBJ1-5, is DVKVTQSSRYLVKRTGEKVFLECVQDMDHENMFWYRQDPGLGLRLIYFSYDVKMKEKGDIPEGYSVSREKKERFSLILESASTNQTSMYLCASISSGRQPQHFGDGTRLSIL.

This chain uses TRBV30 with TRBJ1-1; TRBD1 aligns across 8 bases. The CDR3 covers 13 residues. From germline, CDR1 is GTSNPN and CDR2 SVGIG (reference sequence). Unmatched junction bases numbered 3, after V lost 5 bases and J lost 1 base. CDR3 in amino acids: CAWDRGRNTEAFF. Here the CDR3 DNA reads TGTGCCTGGGACAGGGGCCGGAACACTGAAGCTTTCTTT.

The chain is built from TRBV9 and TRBJ2-7; TRBD2 aligns across 8 bases. Germline-derived CDR1 and CDR2 are SGDLS and YYNGEE. The CDR3 has 13 amino acids. V shed 4 bases and J 12 bases; nucleotides not matched to a gene: 12. The CDR3, as DNA: TGTGCCAGCAGCCCGGGACTCGGGAGGGAGTTGTACTTC. This translates into CASSPGLGRELYF.

This clone has only one observation. This sequence joins TRBV4-3 and TRBJ2-4; 7 bases align to TRBD2. The CDR3 consists of 18 residues. Losses at the gene ends were 0 bases for V and 5 bases for J; bases not matched to a gene: 13. Germline V gene data show CDR1 as LGHNA and CDR2 as YSLEER. The CDR3 loop is CASSQDWGEGGPQNIQYF. DNA for the CDR3: TGCGCCAGCAGCCAAGATTGGGGGGAGGGAGGGCCTCAAAACATTCAGTACTTC.

The CDR3 reads CASSPQGEEYGYTF. The CDR3 DNA reads TGTGCCAGTAGTCCCCAGGGGGAGGAATATGGCTACACCTTC. The chain joins TRBV19 to TRBJ1-2; 7 nucleotides align to TRBD1. The CDR3 runs 14 residues. The V gene's germline CDR1 is LNHDA and CDR2 SQIVND (reference sequence). Unmatched junction bases numbered 8, after V lost 5 bases and J lost 5 bases.

V is TRBV18 and J is TRBJ1-5; D is ambiguous. Germline CDR1 is KGHSH and CDR2 is LQKENI. V was clipped by 2 bases and J by 3 bases, with 8 bases between them. The CDR3 length is 14 residues. This CDR3 is CASSPGRSNQPQHF. CDR3 sequence (DNA): TGTGCCAGCTCACCAGGCAGATCCAATCAGCCCCAGCATTTT.

The chain recombines TRBV11-2 with TRBJ2-1; 7 bases line up with TRBD2. Trimming cost V 5 bases and J 8 bases; bases outside gene matches: 12. This CDR3 is 15 amino acids long. The germline V gene encodes CDR1 SGHAT and CDR2 FQNNGV. CDR3 DNA: TGTGCCAGCAGCCCACTCTCCGGGAGCGGGGATGAGCAGTTCTTC. Its translation: CASSPLSGSGDEQFF.

The rearrangement links TRBV19 to TRBJ2-2; D not resolved. The CDR3 has 14 amino acids. Germline values: CDR1 LNHDA, CDR2 SQIVND (reference sequence). Trimming stripped 4 bases from V and 2 bases from J, with 8 bases between. Written as DNA, the CDR3 is TGTGCCAGTAGTAACGCGGCAAACACCGGGGAGCTGTTTTTT. Translation gives CASSNAANTGELFF.